Here is one TCR beta chain with its context. Antigen specificity is unknown. The data belong to a study of T cell responses to AZD1222 COVID-19 vaccine. The CDR3 covers 13 residues. V lost 2 bases, J lost 10 bases, and 9 bases lay in between. Germline values: CDR1 SGHAT, CDR2 FQNNGV. Study-wide results and caveats: Samples come after the peak T cell response, not at day 14. A mostly white British donor set with more females was recruited, and clonal diversity was possibly underestimated. It was only a handful of AZD1222 recipients who were seropositive at baseline. After two AZD1222 doses, spike-specific TCR breadth and depth rose versus day 0.

Produced via immunoSEQ multiplex PCR; TCRdb's table is partial and in-frame only. Of about 99,000 clones detected, 70% to 90% appear once; the ten largest clones hold less than 3.5%. The specimen was peripheral blood, collected on day 0 of AZD1222 vaccination. The origin of this receptor is an adult in good health. The chain combines TRBV11-2 with TRBJ1-6; D is uncertain. The CDR3 DNA reads TGTGCCAGCAGCTTAAAATCGGAATCACCCCTCCACTTT. It yields the protein CASSLKSESPLHF. Together with reference TRBV11-2 and TRBJ1-6, the CDR3 gives the full variable domain: EAGVAQSPRYKIIEKRQSVAFWCNPISGHATLYWYQQILGQGPKLLIQFQNNGVVDDSQLPKDRFSAERLKGVDSTLKIQPAKLEDSAVYLCASSLKSESPLHFGNGTRLTVT.